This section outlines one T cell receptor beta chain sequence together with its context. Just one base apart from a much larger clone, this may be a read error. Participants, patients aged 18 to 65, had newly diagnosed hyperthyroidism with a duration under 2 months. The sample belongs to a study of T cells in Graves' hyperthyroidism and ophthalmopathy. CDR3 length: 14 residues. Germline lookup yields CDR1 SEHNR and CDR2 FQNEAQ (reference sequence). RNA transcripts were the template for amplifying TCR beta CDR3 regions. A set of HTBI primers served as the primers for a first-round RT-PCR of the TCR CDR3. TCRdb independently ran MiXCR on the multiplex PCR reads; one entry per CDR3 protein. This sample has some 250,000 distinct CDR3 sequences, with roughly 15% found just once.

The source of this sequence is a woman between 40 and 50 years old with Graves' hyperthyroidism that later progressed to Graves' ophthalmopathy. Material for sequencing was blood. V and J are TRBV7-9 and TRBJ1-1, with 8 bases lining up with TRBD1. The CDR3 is CAGSGQGMNTEAFF. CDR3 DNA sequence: TGTGCCGGCAGCGGACAGGGCATGAACACTGAAGCTTTCTTT. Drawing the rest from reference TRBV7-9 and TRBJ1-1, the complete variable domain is DTGVSQNPRHKITKRGQNVTFRCDPISEHNRLYWYRQTLGQGPEFLTYFQNEAQLEKSRLLSDRFSAERPKGSFSTLEIQRTEQGDSAMYLCAGSGQGMNTEAFFGQGTRLTVV.